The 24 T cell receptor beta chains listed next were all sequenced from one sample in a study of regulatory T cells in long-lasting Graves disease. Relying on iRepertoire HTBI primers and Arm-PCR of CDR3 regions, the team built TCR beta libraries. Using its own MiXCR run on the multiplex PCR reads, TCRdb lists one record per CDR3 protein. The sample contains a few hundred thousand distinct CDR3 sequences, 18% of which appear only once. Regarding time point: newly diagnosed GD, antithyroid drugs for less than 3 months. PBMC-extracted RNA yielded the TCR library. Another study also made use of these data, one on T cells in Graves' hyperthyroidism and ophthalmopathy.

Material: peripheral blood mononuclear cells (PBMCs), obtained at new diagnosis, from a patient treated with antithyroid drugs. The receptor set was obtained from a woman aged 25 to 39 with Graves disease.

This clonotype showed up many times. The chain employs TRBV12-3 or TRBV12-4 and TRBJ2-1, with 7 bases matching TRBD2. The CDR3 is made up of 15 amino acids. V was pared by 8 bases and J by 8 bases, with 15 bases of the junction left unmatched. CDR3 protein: CASSVGGGFGDEQFF. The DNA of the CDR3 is TGTGCCAGCTCCGTTGGCGGGGGATTTGGCGATGAGCAGTTCTTC.

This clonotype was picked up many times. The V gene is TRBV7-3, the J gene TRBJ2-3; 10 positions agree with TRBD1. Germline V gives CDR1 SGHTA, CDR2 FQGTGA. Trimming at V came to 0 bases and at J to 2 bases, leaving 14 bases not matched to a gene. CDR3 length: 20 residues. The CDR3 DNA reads TGTGCCAGCAGCTTAACACCGGGACAGGGGCCGCTTATTCCCACAGATACGCAGTATTTT. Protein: CASSLTPGQGPLIPTDTQYF.

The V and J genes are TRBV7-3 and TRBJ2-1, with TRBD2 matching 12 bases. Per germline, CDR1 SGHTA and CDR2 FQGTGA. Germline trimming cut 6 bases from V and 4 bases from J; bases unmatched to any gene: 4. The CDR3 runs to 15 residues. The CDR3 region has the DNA TGTGCCAGCAGGGGGACTAGCGGGCTGTACAATGAGCAGTTCTTC. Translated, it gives CASRGTSGLYNEQFF.

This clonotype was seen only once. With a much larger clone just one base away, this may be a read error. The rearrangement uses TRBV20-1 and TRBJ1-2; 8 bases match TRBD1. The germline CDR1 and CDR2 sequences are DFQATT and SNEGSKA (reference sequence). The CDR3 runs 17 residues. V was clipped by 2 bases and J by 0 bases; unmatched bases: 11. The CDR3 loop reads CSARRSPGQDTNYGYTF. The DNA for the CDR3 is TGCAGTGCTAGACGTAGTCCGGGACAGGATACTAACTATGGCTACACCTTC.

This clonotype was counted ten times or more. CDR3 protein: CASSQDQGGYEQYF. The CDR3 nucleotides are TGCGCCAGCAGCCAAGACCAGGGGGGCTACGAGCAGTACTTC. The chain links TRBV4-1 to TRBJ2-7; D perhaps matches TRBD1 (7 bases). The V and J ends lost 0 bases and 3 bases respectively, with 9 bases between them. The germline gives CDR1 MGHRA, CDR2 YSYEKL. The CDR3 runs to 14 residues.

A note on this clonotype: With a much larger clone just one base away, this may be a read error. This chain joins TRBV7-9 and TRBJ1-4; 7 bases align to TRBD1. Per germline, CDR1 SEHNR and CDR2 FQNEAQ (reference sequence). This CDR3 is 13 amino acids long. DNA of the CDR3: TGTGTCGGGAAGGGGACAGTTAATGAAAAACTGTTTTTT. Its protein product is CVGKGTVNEKLFF.

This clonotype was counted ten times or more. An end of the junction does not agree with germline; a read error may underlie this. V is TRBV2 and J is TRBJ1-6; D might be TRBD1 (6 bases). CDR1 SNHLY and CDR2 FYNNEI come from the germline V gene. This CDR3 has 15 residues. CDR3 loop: CASRGGGGHNSPLHF. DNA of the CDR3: TGTGCCAGCCGGGGTGGCGGGGGCCATAACTCACCCCTCCACTTT.

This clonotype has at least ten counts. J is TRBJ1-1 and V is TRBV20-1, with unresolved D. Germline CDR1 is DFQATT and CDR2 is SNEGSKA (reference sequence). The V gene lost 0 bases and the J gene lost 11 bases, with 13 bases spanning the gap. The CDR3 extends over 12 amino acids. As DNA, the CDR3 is TGCAGTGCTAGAGAGCCAGGTGGTGAGGCTTTCTTT. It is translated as CSAREPGGEAFF.

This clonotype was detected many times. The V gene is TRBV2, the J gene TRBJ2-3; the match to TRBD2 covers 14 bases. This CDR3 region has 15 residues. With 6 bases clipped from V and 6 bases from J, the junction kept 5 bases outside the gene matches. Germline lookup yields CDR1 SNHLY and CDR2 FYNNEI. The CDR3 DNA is TGTGCCAGCAGCGGACTAGCGGGGGGCCCGGATACGCAGTATTTT. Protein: CASSGLAGGPDTQYF. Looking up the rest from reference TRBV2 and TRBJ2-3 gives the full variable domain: EPEVTQTPSHQVTQMGQEVILRCVPISNHLYFYWYRQILGQKVEFLVSFYNNEISEKSEIFDDQFSVERPDGSNFTLKIRSTKLEDSAMYFCASSGLAGGPDTQYFGPGTRLTVL.

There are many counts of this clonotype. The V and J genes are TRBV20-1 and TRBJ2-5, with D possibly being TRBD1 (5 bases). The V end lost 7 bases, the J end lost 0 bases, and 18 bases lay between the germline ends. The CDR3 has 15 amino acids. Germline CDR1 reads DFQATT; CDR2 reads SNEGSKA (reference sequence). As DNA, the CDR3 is TGCAGTGTCCGGTGGTATGGGGCCAACCAAGAGACCCAGTACTTC. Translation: CSVRWYGANQETQYF.

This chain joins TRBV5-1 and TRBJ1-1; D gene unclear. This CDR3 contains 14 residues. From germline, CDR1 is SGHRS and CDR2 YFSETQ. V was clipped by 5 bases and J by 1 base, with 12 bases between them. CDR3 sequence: CASRPDVGNTEAFF. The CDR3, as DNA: TGCGCCAGCAGGCCGGATGTTGGGAACACTGAAGCTTTCTTT.

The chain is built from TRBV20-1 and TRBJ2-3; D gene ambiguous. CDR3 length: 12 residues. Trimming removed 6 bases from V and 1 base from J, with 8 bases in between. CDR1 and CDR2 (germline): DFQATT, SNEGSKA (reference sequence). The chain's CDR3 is CSAWTGTDTQYF. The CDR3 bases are TGCAGTGCCTGGACCGGCACAGATACGCAGTATTTT.

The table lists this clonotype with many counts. CDR3 DNA sequence: TGTGCCAGCAGTGAATACGGCCCTAATGAAAAACTGTTTTTT. Its translation is CASSEYGPNEKLFF. The chain combines TRBV6-1 with TRBJ1-4; no clear D gene. The CDR3 has 14 residues. Germline V gene sequence: CDR1 MNHNS, CDR2 SASEGT. Between the trimmed V and J ends, which lost 2 bases and 3 bases, there was a span of 7 bases.

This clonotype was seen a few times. The CDR3 region is CASSSLGRGVMQETQYF. The CDR3 nucleotides are TGTGCCAGCAGCTCGTTGGGGCGTGGAGTTATGCAAGAGACCCAGTACTTC. J is TRBJ2-1 and V is TRBV7-3; maybe TRBD1 (5 bases). The J call is uncertain, as TRBJ2-5 better fits the DNA end. The CDR3 is 17 residues long. The germline V gene encodes CDR1 SGHTA and CDR2 FQGTGA.

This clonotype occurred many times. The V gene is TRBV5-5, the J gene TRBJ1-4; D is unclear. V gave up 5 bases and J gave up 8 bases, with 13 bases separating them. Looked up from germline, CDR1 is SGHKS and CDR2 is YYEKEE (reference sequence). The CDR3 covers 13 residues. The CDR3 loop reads CASSPEWSEKLFF. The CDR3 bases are TGTGCCAGCAGTCCCGAGTGGTCGGAAAAACTGTTTTTT.

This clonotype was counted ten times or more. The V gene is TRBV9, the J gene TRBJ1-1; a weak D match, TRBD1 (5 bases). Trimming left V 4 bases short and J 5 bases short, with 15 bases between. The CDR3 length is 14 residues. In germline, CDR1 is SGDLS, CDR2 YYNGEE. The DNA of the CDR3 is TGTGCCAGCAGCCCCCCTGGGGGTGGGACTGAAGCTTTCTTT. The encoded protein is CASSPPGGGTEAFF.

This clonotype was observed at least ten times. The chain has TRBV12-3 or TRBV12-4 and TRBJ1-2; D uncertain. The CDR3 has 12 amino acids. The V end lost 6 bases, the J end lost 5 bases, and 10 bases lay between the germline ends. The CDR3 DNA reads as TGTGCCAGCAGCCGACCACCTTATGGCTACACCTTC. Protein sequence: CASSRPPYGYTF.

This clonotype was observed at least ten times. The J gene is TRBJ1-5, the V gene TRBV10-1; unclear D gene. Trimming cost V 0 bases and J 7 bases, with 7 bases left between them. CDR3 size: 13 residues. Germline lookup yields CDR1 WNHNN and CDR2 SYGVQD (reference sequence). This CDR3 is CASSESMRQPQHF. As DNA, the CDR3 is TGCGCCAGCAGTGAGTCGATGCGGCAGCCCCAGCATTTT.

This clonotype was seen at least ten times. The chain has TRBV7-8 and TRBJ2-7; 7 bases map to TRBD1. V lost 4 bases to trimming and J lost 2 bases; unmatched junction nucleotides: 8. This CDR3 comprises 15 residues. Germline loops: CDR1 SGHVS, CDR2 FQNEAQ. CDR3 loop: CASSSSVQGAYEQYF. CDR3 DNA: TGTGCCAGCAGCTCATCTGTGCAGGGGGCCTACGAGCAGTACTTC.

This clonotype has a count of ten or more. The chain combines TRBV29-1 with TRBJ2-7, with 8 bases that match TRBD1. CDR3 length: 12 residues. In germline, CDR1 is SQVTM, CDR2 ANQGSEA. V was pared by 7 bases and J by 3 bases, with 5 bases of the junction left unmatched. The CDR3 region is CSAGGAGYEQYF. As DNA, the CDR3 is TGCAGCGCAGGGGGCGCTGGCTACGAGCAGTACTTC.

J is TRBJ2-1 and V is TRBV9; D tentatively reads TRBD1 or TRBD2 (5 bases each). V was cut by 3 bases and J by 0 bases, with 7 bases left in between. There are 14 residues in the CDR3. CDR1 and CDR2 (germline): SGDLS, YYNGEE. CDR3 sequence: CASSEGTSYNEQFF. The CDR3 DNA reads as TGTGCCAGCAGCGAGGGGACCTCCTACAATGAGCAGTTCTTC.

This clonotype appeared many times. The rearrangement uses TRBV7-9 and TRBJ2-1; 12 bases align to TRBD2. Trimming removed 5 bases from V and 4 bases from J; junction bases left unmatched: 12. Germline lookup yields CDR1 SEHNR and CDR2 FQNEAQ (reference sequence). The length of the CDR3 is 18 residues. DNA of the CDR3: TGTGCCAGCAGCCAATTCCCCAACCTAGCGGGGGGGTACAATGAGCAGTTCTTC. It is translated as CASSQFPNLAGGYNEQFF.

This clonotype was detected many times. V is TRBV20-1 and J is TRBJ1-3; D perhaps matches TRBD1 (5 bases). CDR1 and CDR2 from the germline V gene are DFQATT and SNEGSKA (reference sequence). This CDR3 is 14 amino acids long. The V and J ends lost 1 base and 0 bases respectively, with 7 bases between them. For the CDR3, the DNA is TGCAGTGCTAGAGTCGGGACCTCTGGAAACACCATATATTTT. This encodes CSARVGTSGNTIYF.

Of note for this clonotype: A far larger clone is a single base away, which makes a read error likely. CDR3 loop: CAGSRSGLANEQFF. CDR3 sequence (DNA): TGTGCCGGCAGCAGGTCGGGACTAGCAAATGAGCAGTTCTTC. The chain carries TRBV7-8 and TRBJ2-1, with 9 bases aligning to TRBD2. CDR3 length: 14 residues. CDR1 is SGHVS and CDR2 is FQNEAQ in the germline V gene.